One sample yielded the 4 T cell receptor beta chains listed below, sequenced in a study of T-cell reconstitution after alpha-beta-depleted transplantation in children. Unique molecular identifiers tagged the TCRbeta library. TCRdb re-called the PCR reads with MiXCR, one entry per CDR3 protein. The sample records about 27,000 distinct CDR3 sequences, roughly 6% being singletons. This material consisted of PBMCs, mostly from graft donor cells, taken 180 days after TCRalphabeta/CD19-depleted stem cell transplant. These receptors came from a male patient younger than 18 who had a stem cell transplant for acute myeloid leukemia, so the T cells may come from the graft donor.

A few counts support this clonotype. CDR3: CASSEDCDIRPATLYQPQHF. The CDR3 DNA reads TGTGCCAGCAGTGAAGACTGCGATATTAGGCCAGCCACACTTTATCAGCCCCAGCATTTT. The rearrangement uses TRBV6-1 and TRBJ1-5; D uncertain. The CDR3 runs 20 residues. V lost 1 base and J lost 5, with 27 bases in between. Looked up from germline, CDR1 is MNHNS and CDR2 is SASEGT.

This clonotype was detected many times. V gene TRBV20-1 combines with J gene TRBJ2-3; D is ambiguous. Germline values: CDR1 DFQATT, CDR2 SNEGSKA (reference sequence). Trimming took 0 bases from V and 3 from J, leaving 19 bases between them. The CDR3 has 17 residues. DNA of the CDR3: TGCAGTGCTAGAGATCGCGGAAGGTCGAAGGAAACAGATACGCAGTATTTT. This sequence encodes CSARDRGRSKETDTQYF.

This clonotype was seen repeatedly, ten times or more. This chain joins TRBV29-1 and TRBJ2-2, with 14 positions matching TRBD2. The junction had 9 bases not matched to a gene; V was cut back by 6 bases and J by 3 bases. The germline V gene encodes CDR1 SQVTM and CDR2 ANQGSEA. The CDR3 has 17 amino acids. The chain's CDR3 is CSVAGTSGSVDTGELFF. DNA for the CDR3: TGCAGCGTGGCCGGGACTAGCGGGAGTGTAGACACCGGGGAGCTGTTTTTT.

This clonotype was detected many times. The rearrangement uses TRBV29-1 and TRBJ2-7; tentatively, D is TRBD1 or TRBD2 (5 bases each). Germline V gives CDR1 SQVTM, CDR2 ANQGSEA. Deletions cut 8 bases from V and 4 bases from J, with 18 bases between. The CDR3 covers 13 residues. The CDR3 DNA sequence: TGCAGCCCACCGGGACGGATAATTTACGAGCAGTACTTC. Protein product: CSPPGRIIYEQYF.